The rows below give T cell receptor beta chains drawn from one sample of a study of T cell repertoires in cytomegalovirus infection. TCRdb re-called the reads with MiXCR, one entry per CDR3 protein. Counted here are roughly 730,000 distinct CDR3 sequences, about 33% occurring once; the ten biggest clones make up around a sixth. What these receptors recognize is not known. The sequencing here drew on cultured PBMCs, taken from culture after CMV antigen stimulation. The receptors were gathered from a human donor in good health (CMV status not recorded). Some clones in this sample may be carry-over from other donors' samples. CDR3s include the opening cysteine and the closing phenylalanine or tryptophan. Each record gives: CDR3 length, D gene, V gene, J gene, clone size, CDR3 protein, CDR3 DNA. A D gene is named only where the DNA matches it firmly. Clone size, where shown, is once, few, many, or a class for clones that have expanded.

length: 14
D: NA
V: TRBV5-5
J: TRBJ1-6
size: NA
CDR3: CASRYRAWDSPLHF
DNA: TGTGCCAGCAGGTACAGGGCTTGGGATTCACCCCTCCACTTT

length: 13
D: NA
V: TRBV20-1
J: TRBJ1-5
size: once
CDR3: CSASLDIDQPQHF
DNA: TGCAGTGCTAGTTTGGACATAGATCAGCCCCAGCATTTT

length: 14
D: TRBD1
V: TRBV12-3/TRBV12-4
J: TRBJ1-1
size: NA
CDR3: CASSFVRGAAEAFF
DNA: TGTGCCAGCAGTTTTGTCAGGGGGGCCGCTGAAGCTTTCTTT

length: 15
D: NA
V: TRBV10-3
J: TRBJ1-3
size: few
CDR3: CAISEVREAGNTIYF
DNA: TGTGCCATCAGTGAGGTCAGGGAGGCTGGAAACACCATATATTTT

length: 12
D: NA
V: TRBV7-9
J: TRBJ2-7
size: few
CDR3: CACAVASYEQYF
DNA: TGTGCCTGCGCAGTAGCTTCTTACGAGCAGTACTTC

length: 17
D: NA
V: TRBV7-8
J: TRBJ1-2
size: NA
CDR3: CASSLAQVRQTHYGYTF
DNA: TGTGCCAGCAGCTTAGCGCAAGTTCGACAGACACACTATGGCTACACCTTC

length: 14
D: NA
V: TRBV7-8
J: TRBJ2-1
size: NA
CDR3: CASSQRQDYNEQFF
DNA: TGTGCCAGCAGCCAAAGACAGGACTACAATGAGCAGTTCTTC

length: 16
D: NA
V: TRBV7-2
J: TRBJ1-6
size: many
CDR3: CASSFRPSSYNSPLHF
DNA: TGTGCCAGCAGCTTCCGACCGAGCTCCTATAATTCACCCCTCCACTTT

length: 15
D: NA
V: TRBV10-3
J: TRBJ2-3
size: few
CDR3: CAKLREGDFSDTQYF
DNA: TGTGCCAAGCTTCGTGAGGGGGATTTTTCAGATACGCAGTATTTT

length: 17
D: NA
V: TRBV7-2
J: TRBJ2-1
size: NA
CDR3: CASSLRVGDRKVNEQFF
DNA: TGTGCCAGCAGCTTAAGAGTGGGGGACCGGAAGGTGAATGAGCAGTTCTTC

length: 15
D: NA
V: TRBV5-1
J: TRBJ1-6
size: NA
CDR3: CASSLAASGGSPLHF
DNA: TGCGCCAGCAGCTTGGCGGCCTCAGGAGGTTCACCCCTCCACTTT

length: 10
D: NA
V: TRBV7-2
J: TRBJ2-2
size: many
CDR3: CATGAGELFF
DNA: TGTGCCACCGGCGCCGGGGAGCTGTTTTTT

length: 15
D: NA
V: TRBV7-6
J: TRBJ1-6
size: NA
CDR3: CASSLYSRGHSPLHF
DNA: TGTGCCAGCAGCTTATACTCCCGGGGTCATTCACCCCTCCACTTT

length: 15
D: TRBD2
V: TRBV7-2
J: TRBJ2-7
size: few
CDR3: CASSYMGLEGYEQYF
DNA: TGTGCCAGCAGCTATATGGGACTAGAGGGCTACGAGCAGTACTTC

length: 13
D: NA
V: TRBV7-6
J: TRBJ2-3
size: NA
CDR3: CASSPWFTDTQYF
DNA: TGTGCCAGCAGCCCTTGGTTCACAGATACGCAGTATTTT

length: 18
D: NA
V: TRBV7-2
J: TRBJ1-6
size: many
CDR3: CASSLVPTGTSYNSPLHF
DNA: TGTGCCAGCAGCTTAGTTCCCACAGGGACCTCCTATAATTCACCCCTCCACTTT

length: 15
D: NA
V: TRBV7-6
J: TRBJ2-5
size: few
CDR3: CASSLGPLGSETQYF
DNA: TGTGCCAGCAGCTTAGGGCCCCTAGGGTCTGAGACCCAGTACTTC

length: 15
D: NA
V: TRBV7-9
J: TRBJ2-7
size: NA
CDR3: CASSSPSRGTYEQYF
DNA: TGTGCCAGCAGCTCGCCTTCACGGGGAACCTACGAGCAGTACTTC